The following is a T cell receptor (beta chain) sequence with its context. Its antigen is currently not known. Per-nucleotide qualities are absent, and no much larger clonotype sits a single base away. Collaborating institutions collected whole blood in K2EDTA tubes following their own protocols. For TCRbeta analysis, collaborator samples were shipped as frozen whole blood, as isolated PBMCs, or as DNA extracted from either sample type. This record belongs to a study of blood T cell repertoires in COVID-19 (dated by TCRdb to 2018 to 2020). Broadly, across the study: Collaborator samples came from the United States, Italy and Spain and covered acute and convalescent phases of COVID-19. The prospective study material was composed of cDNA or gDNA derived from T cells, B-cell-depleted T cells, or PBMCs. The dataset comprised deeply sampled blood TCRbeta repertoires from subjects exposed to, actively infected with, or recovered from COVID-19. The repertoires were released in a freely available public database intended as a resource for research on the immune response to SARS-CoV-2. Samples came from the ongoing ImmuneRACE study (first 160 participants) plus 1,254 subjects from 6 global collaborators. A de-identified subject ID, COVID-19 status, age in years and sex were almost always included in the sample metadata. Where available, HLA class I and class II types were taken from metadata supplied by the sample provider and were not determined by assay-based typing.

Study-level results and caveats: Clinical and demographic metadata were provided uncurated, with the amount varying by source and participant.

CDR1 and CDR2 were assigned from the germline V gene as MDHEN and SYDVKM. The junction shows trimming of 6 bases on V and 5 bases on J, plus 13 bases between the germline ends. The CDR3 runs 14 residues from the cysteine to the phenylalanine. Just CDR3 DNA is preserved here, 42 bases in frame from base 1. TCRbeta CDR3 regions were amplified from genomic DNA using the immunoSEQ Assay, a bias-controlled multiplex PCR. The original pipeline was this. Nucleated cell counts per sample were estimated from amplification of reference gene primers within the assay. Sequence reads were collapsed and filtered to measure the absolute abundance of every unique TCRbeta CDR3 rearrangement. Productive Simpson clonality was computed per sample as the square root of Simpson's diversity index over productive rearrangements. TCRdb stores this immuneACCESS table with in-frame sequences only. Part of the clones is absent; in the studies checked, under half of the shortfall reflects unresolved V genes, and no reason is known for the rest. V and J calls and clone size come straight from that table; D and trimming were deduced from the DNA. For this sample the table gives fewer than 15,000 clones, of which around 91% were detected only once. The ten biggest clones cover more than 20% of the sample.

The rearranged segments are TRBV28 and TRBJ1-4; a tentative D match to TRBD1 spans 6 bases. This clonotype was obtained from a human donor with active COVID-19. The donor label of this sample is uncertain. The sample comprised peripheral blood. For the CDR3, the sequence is CASSTRGLNEKLFF. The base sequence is TGTGCCAGCAGCACTAGGGGGTTGAATGAAAAACTGTTTTTT. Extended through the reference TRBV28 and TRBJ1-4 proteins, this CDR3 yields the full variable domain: DVKVTQSSRYLVKRTGEKVFLECVQDMDHENMFWYRQDPGLGLRLIYFSYDVKMKEKGDIPEGYSVSREKKERFSLILESASTNQTSMYLCASSTRGLNEKLFFGSGTQLSVL.